This TCR beta chain was sequenced in a study of cytomegalovirus exposure and HLA in healthy donors. Study-level background: When 350 to 400 donors were genotyped, about 81% of them were found to fall in the Caucasian-associated ancestry cluster.

Amplification used 60 Vbeta primers and 13 Jbeta primers. TCRdb keeps only in-frame clones here, not all; method: immunoSEQ multiplex PCR. The repertoire holds 100,000 to 150,000 clones, around 72% seen once, with approximately 2.9% in the top ten. This clone has a handful of counts. Its target is not known. The CDR3 extends over 17 amino acids. Germline V gene data show CDR1 as SGHTA and CDR2 as FQGNSA. V lost 4 bases and J lost 0; bases outside the gene matches: 7. Study outcomes and limitations: When analyzed later, a missense DCLRE1C variant was found to be linked to TCR beta V- and J-gene trimming.

The source is a human donor in good health. J is TRBJ1-5 and V is TRBV7-2; 9 bases agree with TRBD1. The sample taken for sequencing was PBMCs. The CDR3 DNA reads TGTGCCAGCAGCTCCACAGGGGGCCCCTTTAGCAATCAGCCCCAGCATTTT. Its translation: CASSSTGGPFSNQPQHF.